Detailed here is one T cell receptor beta chain. These data originate in a study of CD8+ T cells in alopecia areata. For a handful of patients, CD4+ cells were sorted into CD25+CD127- cells. From germline, CDR1 is SQVTM and CDR2 ANQGSEA. The CDR3 consists of 11 residues. Sequencing relied on a cDNA template that was reverse transcribed from extracted RNA. Profiling relied on immunoSEQ multiplex PCR, and the TCRdb table lists in-frame clones only, not all of them. The top ten hold about 1.7% of the sample, which has 35,000 or so clones, 45% to 65% seen once. The receptor's source is a human donor with alopecia areata. The V and J genes are TRBV29-1 and TRBJ2-5, with D possibly TRBD1 on 6 matching bases. The J call is doubtful: the DNA matches TRBJ2-7 better. The specimen was CD4+ Tregs sorted from blood. DNA for the CDR3: TGCAGCGTTGGCAGGGGCTACGAGCAGTACTTC. It encodes CSVGRGYEQYF.